This record covers a single T cell receptor (beta chain). Germline CDR1 SGHRS, CDR2 YFSETQ. V lost 4 bases and J lost 5, with 15 bases in between. This CDR3 contains 14 residues. The data stem from a study of blood T cell repertoires in COVID-19. On the study more broadly: Sources were T cells, B-cell-depleted T cells, or PBMCs; the material itself was cDNA or gDNA.

Per the original methods: Estimation of nucleated cell counts was performed using reference gene primer amplification. TCRdb keeps only in-frame clones here, not all; method: immunoSEQ multiplex PCR. The DNA gave D and trimming, while V, J and clone size come from that table. Of around 300,000 clones listed, 70% to 90% are singletons. The chain joins TRBV5-1 to TRBJ2-5; D possibly corresponds to TRBD1 (6 bases). This sequence originates from a woman in her seventies with acute or convalescent COVID-19. Sequenced input: peripheral blood. CDR3 region: CASSPDSGWETQYF. The CDR3 DNA reads TGCGCCAGCAGCCCGGACAGTGGATGGGAGACCCAGTACTTC.